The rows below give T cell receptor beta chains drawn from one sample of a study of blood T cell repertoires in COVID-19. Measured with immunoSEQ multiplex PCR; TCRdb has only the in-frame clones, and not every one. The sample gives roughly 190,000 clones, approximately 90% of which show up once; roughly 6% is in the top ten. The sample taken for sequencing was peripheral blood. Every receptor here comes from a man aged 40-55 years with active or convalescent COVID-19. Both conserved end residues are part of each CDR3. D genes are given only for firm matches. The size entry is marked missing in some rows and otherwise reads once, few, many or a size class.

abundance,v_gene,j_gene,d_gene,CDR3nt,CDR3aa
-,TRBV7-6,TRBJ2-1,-,TGTGCCAGCAGCGATCCTATGGCGGTTTCTCCTTACAATGAGCAGTTCTTC,CASSDPMAVSPYNEQFF
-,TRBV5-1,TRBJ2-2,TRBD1,TGCGCCAGCAGCCTAGGACAGGGGGAGGCCGGGGAGCTGTTTTTT,CASSLGQGEAGELFF
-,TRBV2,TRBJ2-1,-,TGTGCCAGCAGTGGGGGCTTACACAATGAGCAGTTCTTC,CASSGGLHNEQFF
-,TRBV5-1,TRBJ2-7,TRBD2,TGCGCCAGCAGCACCATAGCGGGGGCGCACGAGCAGTACTTC,CASSTIAGAHEQYF
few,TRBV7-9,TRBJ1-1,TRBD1,TGTGCCAGCAGCCGAGGACAGGGATTATTGAACACTGAAGCTTTCTTT,CASSRGQGLLNTEAFF
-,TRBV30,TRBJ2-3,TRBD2,TGTGCCTGGAGTGTGTTAGCGGGAGGGACAGATACGCAGTATTTT,CAWSVLAGGTDTQYF
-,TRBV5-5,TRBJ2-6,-,TGTGCCAGCAGCTTGGCCTCGGGGGCCAACGTCCTGACTTTC,CASSLASGANVLTF
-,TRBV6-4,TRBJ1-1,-,TGTGCCAGCAGGGAGACAACTAGGGTTAGCACTGAAGCTTTCTTT,CASRETTRVSTEAFF
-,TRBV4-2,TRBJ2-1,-,TGTGCCAGCAGCCAAGAACTAGTCCTCAATGAGCAGTTCTTC,CASSQELVLNEQFF
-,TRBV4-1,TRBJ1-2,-,TGCGCCAGCAGCCAAGATGATGAGGGGGATCTTGGCTACACCTTC,CASSQDDEGDLGYTF
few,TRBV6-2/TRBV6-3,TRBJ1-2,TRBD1,TGTGCCAGCAGCAGACAGGGAACTAACTATGGCTACACCTTC,CASSRQGTNYGYTF
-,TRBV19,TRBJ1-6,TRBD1,TGTGCCAGTAGTCCGGGGACAGGGCCCGATAATTCACCCCTCCACTTT,CASSPGTGPDNSPLHF
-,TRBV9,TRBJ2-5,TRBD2,TGTGCCAGCAGCGTAGGCGGGGGGGCGGAAGAGACCCAGTACTTC,CASSVGGGAEETQYF
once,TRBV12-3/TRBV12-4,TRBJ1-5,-,TGTGCCAGCAGCTATAGCAATCAGCCCCAGCATTTT,CASSYSNQPQHF
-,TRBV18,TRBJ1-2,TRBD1,TGTGCCAGCTCACCAACGACAGGGACTGGGTTGTACTACACCTTC,CASSPTTGTGLYYTF
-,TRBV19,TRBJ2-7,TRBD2,TGTGCCAGTAGTATAGCCCCCGGGACTAGCGGCTACGAGCAGTACTTC,CASSIAPGTSGYEQYF
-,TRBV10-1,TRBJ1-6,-,TGCGCCGAGAGGGAGGGGCCTTCACCCCTCCACTTT,CAEREGPSPLHF
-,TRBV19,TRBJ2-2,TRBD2,TGTGCCAGTAGGGCCCGTACTAGCGGGAACACCGGGGAGCTGTTTTTT,CASRARTSGNTGELFF
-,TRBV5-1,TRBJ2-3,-,TGCGCCAGCAGCTTACTGGCGGCAAGCACAGATACGCAGTATTTT,CASSLLAASTDTQYF
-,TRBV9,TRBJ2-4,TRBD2,TGTGCCAGCAGCGTAGACGTGCCAGCGGGAGTCAAAAACATTCAGTACTTC,CASSVDVPAGVKNIQYF
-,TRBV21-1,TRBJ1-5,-,TGTGCCAGCAGCAAAGTTGTTCACAGGGCCATGAGCAATCAGCCCCAGCATTTT,CASSKVVHRAMSNQPQHF
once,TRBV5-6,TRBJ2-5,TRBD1,TGTGCCAGCAGCAGGGCGGACAGGGTACAAGAGACCCAGTACTTC,CASSRADRVQETQYF
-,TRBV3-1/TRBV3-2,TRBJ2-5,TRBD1,TGTGCCAGCAGCCAAAGGACAGGGGGCAGTGAGACCCAGTACTTC,CASSQRTGGSETQYF
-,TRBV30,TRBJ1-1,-,TGTGCCTGGACAGTGAACACTGAAGCTTTCTTT,CAWTVNTEAFF
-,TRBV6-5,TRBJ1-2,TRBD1,TGTGCCAGCAGGGAGCAGGGGGGAGGCTATGGCTACACCTTC,CASREQGGGYGYTF
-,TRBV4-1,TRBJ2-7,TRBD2,TGCGCCAGCAGCCGAAGCCCAGGGCGGACTAGCGGGCAATTCTACGAGCAGTACTTC,CASSRSPGRTSGQFYEQYF
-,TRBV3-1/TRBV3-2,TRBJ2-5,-,TGTGCCAGCAGCCAAGGAGTTGGTAACCTGCTTGCCCAGTACTTC,CASSQGVGNLLAQYF
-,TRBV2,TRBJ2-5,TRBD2,TGTGCCAGCAAACTAGCGGGGGCCGGGTACCAAGAGACCCAGTACTTC,CASKLAGAGYQETQYF
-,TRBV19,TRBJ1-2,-,TGTGCCAGTAGCCTAAGCGGTGGGAAAGGCTACACCTTC,CASSLSGGKGYTF
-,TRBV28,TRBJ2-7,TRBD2,TGTGCCAGCAGTTCCGGGAGGACCGCGGCCTACGAGCAGTACTTC,CASSSGRTAAYEQYF
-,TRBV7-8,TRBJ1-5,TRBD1,TGTGCCAGCAGCTTAAAGAGGACAGGGAAGAATCAGCCCCAGCATTTT,CASSLKRTGKNQPQHF
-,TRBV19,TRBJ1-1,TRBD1,TGTGCCAGTAGTACTGACAGGGCTTGGAACACTGAAGCTTTCTTT,CASSTDRAWNTEAFF
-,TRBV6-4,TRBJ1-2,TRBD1,TGTGCCAGCAGACCGGGACAGGGCACCTATGGCTACACCTTC,CASRPGQGTYGYTF
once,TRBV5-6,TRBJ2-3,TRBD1,TGTGCCAGCAGCGGGGACAGGGGGCGCGTAGGCACAGATACGCAGTATTTT,CASSGDRGRVGTDTQYF
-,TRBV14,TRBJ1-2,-,TGTGCCAGCAGCCAAGATCGGGGGGCGAATGGCTACACCTTC,CASSQDRGANGYTF
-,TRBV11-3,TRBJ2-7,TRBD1,TGTGCCAGCAGCGCCCGGGACAGGGGATCCTACGAGCAGTACTTC,CASSARDRGSYEQYF
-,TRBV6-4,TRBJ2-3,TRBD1,TGTGCCAGCAGCCCGGGACAGGGGAGCACAGATACGCAGTATTTT,CASSPGQGSTDTQYF
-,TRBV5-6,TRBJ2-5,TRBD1,TGTGCCAGCAGCTTGTTGGGACAGCCGGAGACCCAGTACTTC,CASSLLGQPETQYF
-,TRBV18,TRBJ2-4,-,TGTGCCAGCTCACCAGACAGTTTAGCCAAAAACATTCAGTACTTC,CASSPDSLAKNIQYF
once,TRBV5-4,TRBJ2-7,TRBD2,TGTGCCAGCAGCTTGGTAGCGGGAGGGCCCTACGAGCAGTACTTC,CASSLVAGGPYEQYF
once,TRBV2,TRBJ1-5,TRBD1,TGTGCCAGCAGTCGGGACAGGGGCAGCAATCAGCCCCAGCATTTT,CASSRDRGSNQPQHF
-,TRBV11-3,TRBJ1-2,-,TGTGCCAGCAGCTCCCGCGCACAGGGATGGGATGGCTACACCTTC,CASSSRAQGWDGYTF
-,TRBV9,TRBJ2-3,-,TGTGCCAGCAGCGTGCCTGGGACTGCCGGCACAGATACGCAGTATTTT,CASSVPGTAGTDTQYF
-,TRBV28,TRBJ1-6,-,TGTGCCAGCAGTCCCTCTCAGGGGCGATACTCACCCCTCCACTTT,CASSPSQGRYSPLHF
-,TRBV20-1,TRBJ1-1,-,TGCAGTGCTAGTAAGGGGTTGAACACTGAAGCTTTCTTT,CSASKGLNTEAFF
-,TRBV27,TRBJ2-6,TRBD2,TGTGCCAGCAGCTCTCCAGGACTAGCGGGATTCTCTGGGGCCAACGTCCTGACTTTC,CASSSPGLAGFSGANVLTF
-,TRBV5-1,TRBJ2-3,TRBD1,TGCGCCAGCGCTCGACAGGGCGACGATACGCAGTATTTT,CASARQGDDTQYF
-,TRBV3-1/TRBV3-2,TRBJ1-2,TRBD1,TGTGCCAGCAGCCCCCCGGGACAGGGTAATTTGGGGTATGGCTACACCTTC,CASSPPGQGNLGYGYTF
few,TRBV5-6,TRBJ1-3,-,TGTGCCAGCAGCTTTAGCCTGAACCTTGGAGTATTCTCTGGAAACACCATATATTTT,CASSFSLNLGVFSGNTIYF
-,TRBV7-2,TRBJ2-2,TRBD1,TGTGCCAGCAGCTTAACGACAGGGGGAGCCGGGGAGCTGTTTTTT,CASSLTTGGAGELFF
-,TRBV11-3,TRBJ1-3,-,TGTGCCAGCAGCTCGTCCTCTGGAAACACCATATATTTT,CASSSSSGNTIYF
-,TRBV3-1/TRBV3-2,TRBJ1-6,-,TGTGCCAGCAGCCAAGATTTATTCGGTGGGGGCACTAATTCACCCCTCCACTTT,CASSQDLFGGGTNSPLHF
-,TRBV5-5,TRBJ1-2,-,TGTGCCAGCAGCTTGGGTTTCGGGGTTGGCGGCTACACCTTC,CASSLGFGVGGYTF